This TCR beta chain was retrieved from a study of beta chain features in type 1 diabetes. Study in general: Examination of sorted cells across all samples involved roughly 100 million cells. Study results and caveats: Fewer insertions but more deletions were seen at VDJ junctions in type 1 diabetes patients. TCRB CDR3s from Type 1 diabetes patients were moderately but significantly shorter in all four CD4+ subsets.

Reverse transcribing all isolated RNA meant expressed TCRB transcripts were sequenced. The table came from immunoSEQ multiplex PCR; TCRdb's copy has only in-frame clones and leaves some out. The repertoire holds around 690,000 clones, over 10% seen once, with more than 0.09% in the top ten. V lost 7 bases, J lost 7 bases, and 14 bases lay in between. Per the germline V gene, CDR1 is MNHNS and CDR2 is SASEGT. The CDR3 totals 13 residues. This clone was seen only a few times. Its antigen is currently unknown. The TCR was taken from a man between 25 and 39 years old with type 1 diabetes. The sample consisted of naive CD4+ T cells from blood. V is TRBV6-1 and J is TRBJ2-1; no clear D gene. In nucleotides, the CDR3 is TGTGCCAGCATGACGACGGTGGGGAATGAGCAGTTCTTC. It translates to CASMTTVGNEQFF.